This T cell receptor (beta chain) appears in the sequencing data of a study of T cells after posttransplantation cyclophosphamide. Concerning this clone: What it recognizes is unknown.

Study conclusions and caveats: TRB overlap between skin or GI tissue T cells and blood was limited. TRB clonality was highly associated with recipient CMV seropositivity and reactivation. Later blood repertoires were often dominated by clones from the donor CD8+ memory compartment.

Measured with immunoSEQ multiplex PCR; TCRdb has only the in-frame clones, and not every one. The repertoire holds some 49,000 clones, with approximately 90% as singletons. This TCR was recovered from a woman aged 45 to 65 in good health and a related stem cell transplant donor. Sample: PBMCs.

CDR3 nucleotides: TGTGCCAGCAGTGAAGCCTTTACTAACTATGGCTACACCTTC. It codes for CASSEAFTNYGYTF. The chain joins TRBV6-1 to TRBJ1-2; no firm D call. The CDR3 loop spans 14 amino acids. V lost 0 bases, J lost 0 bases, and 5 bases lay in between. CDR1 is MNHNS, CDR2 SASEGT, per germline.